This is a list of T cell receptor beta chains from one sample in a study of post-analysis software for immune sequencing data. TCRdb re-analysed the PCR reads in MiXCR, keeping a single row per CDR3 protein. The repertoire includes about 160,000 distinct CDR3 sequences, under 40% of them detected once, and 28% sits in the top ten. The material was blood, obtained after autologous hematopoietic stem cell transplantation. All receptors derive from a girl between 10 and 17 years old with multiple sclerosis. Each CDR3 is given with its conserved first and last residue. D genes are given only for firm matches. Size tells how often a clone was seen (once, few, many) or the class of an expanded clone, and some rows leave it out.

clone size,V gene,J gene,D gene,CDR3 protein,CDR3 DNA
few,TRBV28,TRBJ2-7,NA,CASSLLYGASYEQYF,TGTGCCAGCAGTTTATTGTACGGGGCCTCCTACGAGCAGTACTTC
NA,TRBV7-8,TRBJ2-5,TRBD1,CASILTGWDGEQYF,TGTGCCAGCATTCTGACAGGGTGGGACGGGGAGCAGTACTTC
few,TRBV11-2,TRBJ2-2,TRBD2,CASSLRGLAGVRTERNTGELFF,TGTGCCAGCAGCCTTAGGGGACTAGCGGGAGTCAGAACTGAGAGGAACACCGGGGAGCTGTTTTTT
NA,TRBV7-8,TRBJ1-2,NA,CASSPGGGGYGYTF,TGTGCCAGCAGCCCCGGCGGAGGGGGGTATGGCTACACCTTC
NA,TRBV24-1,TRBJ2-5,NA,CATSDSPGGQQSQETQYF,TGTGCCACCAGTGATTCCCCCGGGGGACAGCAAAGTCAAGAGACCCAGTACTTC
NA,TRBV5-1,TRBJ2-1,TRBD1,CASSGTGGPYNEQFF,TGCGCCAGCAGCGGAACAGGGGGCCCCTACAATGAGCAGTTCTTC
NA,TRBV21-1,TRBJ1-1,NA,CASSKVRTEAFF,TGTGCCAGCAGCAAAGTTCGCACTGAAGCTTTCTTT
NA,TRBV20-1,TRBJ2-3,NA,CSAKKSGTGIDTQYF,TGCAGTGCTAAAAAATCTGGGACGGGGATCGATACGCAGTATTTT
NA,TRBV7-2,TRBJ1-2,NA,CASSLETSGIYGYTF,TGTGCCAGCAGCTTAGAGACGTCAGGGATATATGGCTACACCTTC
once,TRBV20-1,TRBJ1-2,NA,CSAPNRSTYGYTF,TGCAGTGCTCCGAACAGGAGCACCTATGGCTACACCTTC
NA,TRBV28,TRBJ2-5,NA,CAGHPTRAETQYF,TGTGCCGGCCATCCAACCAGGGCTGAGACCCAGTACTTC
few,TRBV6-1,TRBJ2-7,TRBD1,CASSPQGAAYEQYF,TGTGCCAGCAGTCCCCAGGGGGCCGCCTACGAGCAGTACTTC
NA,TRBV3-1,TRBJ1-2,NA,CASSPTRRAGNYGYTF,TGTGCCAGCAGCCCGACTCGGCGCGCCGGTAACTATGGCTACACCTTC
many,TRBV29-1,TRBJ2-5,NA,CSVDPGTETQYF,TGCAGCGTTGACCCAGGGACGGAGACCCAGTACTTC
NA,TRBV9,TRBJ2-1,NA,CASSPYNQNEQFF,TGTGCCAGCAGCCCTTATAACCAGAATGAGCAGTTCTTC
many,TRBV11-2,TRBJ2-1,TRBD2,CASSYGGEQFF,TGTGCCAGCAGTTACGGGGGGGAGCAGTTCTTC
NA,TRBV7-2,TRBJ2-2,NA,CASSSGGGGYGTGELFF,TGTGCCAGCAGCTCAGGAGGGGGAGGGTATGGCACCGGGGAGCTGTTTTTT
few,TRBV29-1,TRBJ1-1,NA,CSALTGPKNTEAFF,TGCAGCGCCTTAACCGGGCCCAAGAACACTGAAGCTTTCTTT
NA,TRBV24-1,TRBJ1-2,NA,CATSDKRGSFYGYTF,TGTGCCACCAGTGATAAGAGGGGCTCCTTCTATGGCTACACCTTC
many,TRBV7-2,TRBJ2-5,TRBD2,CASSRGRGGETQYF,TGTGCCAGCAGCCGAGGCCGGGGGGGAGAGACCCAGTACTTC
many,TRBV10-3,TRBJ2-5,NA,CAISPRTEEETQYF,TGTGCCATCAGTCCCCGGACAGAAGAAGAGACCCAGTACTTC
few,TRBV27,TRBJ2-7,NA,CASSLRGTLPEQYF,TGTGCCAGCAGTTTAAGGGGGACACTCCCCGAGCAGTACTTC
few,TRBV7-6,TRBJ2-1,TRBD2,CASSLILAGRSSEQFF,TGTGCCAGCAGCTTAATTTTAGCGGGAAGGAGTAGTGAGCAGTTCTTC
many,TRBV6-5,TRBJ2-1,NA,CATHRSDYNEQFF,TGTGCCACCCATAGGTCTGATTACAATGAGCAGTTCTTC
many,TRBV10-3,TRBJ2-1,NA,CAIRTGTDNEQFF,TGTGCCATCAGGACTGGGACCGACAATGAGCAGTTCTTC
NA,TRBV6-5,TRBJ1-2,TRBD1,CASTPGNRGRYGYTF,TGTGCCAGCACCCCCGGGAACAGGGGCAGATATGGCTACACCTTC
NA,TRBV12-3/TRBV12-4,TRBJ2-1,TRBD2,CASNGGANEQFF,TGTGCCAGCAACGGGGGGGCGAATGAGCAGTTCTTC
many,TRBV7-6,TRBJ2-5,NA,CASSLAQGRAQETQYF,TGTGCCAGCAGCTTAGCGCAGGGCAGGGCACAAGAGACCCAGTACTTC
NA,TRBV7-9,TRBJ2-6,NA,CASSSLKGAGANVLTF,TGTGCCAGCAGCTCTCTAAAGGGTGCTGGGGCCAACGTCCTGACTTTC
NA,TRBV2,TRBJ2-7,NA,CASSEGGQGITEQYF,TGTGCCAGCAGTGAAGGGGGGCAGGGAATAACCGAGCAGTACTTC
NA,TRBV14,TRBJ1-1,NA,CASSQGVGTEAFF,TGTGCCAGCAGCCAGGGGGTGGGGACTGAAGCTTTCTTT
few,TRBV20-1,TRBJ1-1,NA,CSARNSGRPNTKAFF,TGCAGTGCTAGAAACTCAGGACGGCCGAACACTAAAGCTTTCTTT